This TCR beta chain was documented in a study of glioma-infiltrating T cells. Turning to the study itself: Presurgical dexamethasone in glioma patients lasted six or fewer days.

Amplification of TCR alpha and beta CDR3 regions from RNA used iRepertoire nested multiplex PCR. TCRdb ran MiXCR on the multiplex PCR reads and lists one entry per CDR3 protein. The data show approximately 400,000 distinct CDR3 sequences, more than 35% seen once. General study points: A blood CDR3 motif signature was depleted in highly divergent patients. Very few CDR3 sequences were shared between tissue and blood. Above-expected tissue-blood divergence occurred in all gliomas, most in low-grade ones.

In germline, CDR1 is ENHRY, CDR2 SYGVKD. This CDR3 has 14 amino acids. With V trimmed by 6 bases and J by 3 bases, 6 bases remained unmatched. Comments on this clonotype: Its antigen is not known.

The genes are TRBV10-3 and TRBJ2-3; the match to TRBD2 covers 7 bases. The specimen was glioma tissue, nonneoplastic brain tissue, or PBMCs (not recorded which). The TCR sequence derives from a human donor with low-grade glioma or glioblastoma, undergoing nonglioma brain surgery, or in good health (not recorded which). This CDR3 reads CAISGGGRTDTQYF. The CDR3 DNA reads TGTGCCATCAGCGGTGGCGGGAGAACAGATACGCAGTATTTT.